This T cell receptor beta chain was recorded in a study of T cell repertoires in cytomegalovirus infection. Study at large: Public TCR beta signatures provided an indication of both CMV infection and a matching HLA type.

TCRdb re-called the reads with MiXCR, one entry per CDR3 protein. The sample holds about 450,000 distinct CDR3 sequences, approximately 31% seen once. In regard to this clonotype: Antigen unknown.

Germline V CDR1 and CDR2: GTSNPN, SVGIG (reference sequence). The ends lost 3 bases at V and 2 bases at J; junction bases unmatched: 8. CDR3 length: 16 amino acids. Study outcomes and limitations: HLA-C-restricted CMV clonotypes gave the most frequent clonotype in two of eight donors. The cumulative frequency of public TCR beta families distinguished individuals who carried CMV together with the relevant HLA.

The chain uses TRBV30 and TRBJ1-4; 8 nucleotides align to TRBD1. This sequence originates from a human donor in good health (CMV status not recorded). Some clones in this sample may be carry-over from other donors' samples. What was sequenced was PBMCs. The CDR3 spells CAWSLRGRKTNEKLFF. The CDR3 nucleotides are TGTGCCTGGAGCCTCAGGGGGCGTAAGACTAATGAAAAACTGTTTTTT.